These 9 T cell receptor beta chains share one sample of origin, sequenced in a study of early stage breast cancer tumors. Data came from immunoSEQ multiplex PCR; TCRdb stores just in-frame clones and leaves some out. The data show fewer than 70,000 clones, about 74% seen once. Sequenced material: blood. The receptors derive from a person aged 30 to 40 with breast cancer.

V usage is TRBV30 and J usage is TRBJ2-7; maybe TRBD1 (6 bases). The CDR3 consists of 13 residues. CDR1 and CDR2 from the germline V gene are GTSNPN and SVGIG (reference sequence). Trimming pared 3 bases from V and 6 bases from J, leaving 15 bases between. The CDR3 DNA is TGTGCCTGGAGACCCTCCCCAGGGGCCGAGCAGTACTTC. Translated, it gives CAWRPSPGAEQYF.

This sequence joins TRBV5-4 and TRBJ1-6; D remains ambiguous. CDR1 is SGHNT and CDR2 is YYREEE in the germline V gene (reference sequence). CDR3 length: 17 residues. The V and J ends lost 4 bases and 0 bases respectively, with 14 bases between them. CDR3 loop: CASSDEDVSSYNSPLHF. CDR3 DNA sequence: TGTGCCAGCAGCGACGAAGATGTAAGCTCCTATAATTCACCCCTCCACTTT.

The rearrangement links TRBV30 to TRBJ1-2, with D uncertain. Looked up from germline, CDR1 is GTSNPN and CDR2 is SVGIG (reference sequence). Trimming removed 0 bases at V and 0 bases at J, with 2 bases between. The CDR3 loop spans 12 amino acids. CDR3 in DNA: TGTGCCTGGAGTGTGACTAACTATGGCTACACCTTC. Protein: CAWSVTNYGYTF.

The genes are TRBV4-3 and TRBJ2-5; the D gene is possibly TRBD1 (6 bases). The V gene's germline CDR1 is LGHNA and CDR2 YSLEER. This CDR3 spans 14 amino acids. The V end lost 0 bases, the J end lost 5 bases, and 10 bases lay between the germline ends. The CDR3 loop is CASSQEGRGETQYF. CDR3 nucleotide sequence: TGCGCCAGCAGCCAAGAAGGCAGGGGTGAGACCCAGTACTTC.

The chain combines TRBV5-4 with TRBJ1-1, with TRBD1 matching over 7 bases. In germline, CDR1 is SGHNT, CDR2 YYREEE (reference sequence). The trim removed 4 bases at V and 2 bases at J, leaving 8 bases unmatched. This CDR3 has 15 amino acids. The CDR3 DNA reads as TGTGCCAGCAGCCTGCGGACAGGAGTAAACACTGAAGCTTTCTTT. Residues: CASSLRTGVNTEAFF. Looking up the rest from reference TRBV5-4 and TRBJ1-1 gives the full variable domain: ETGVTQSPTHLIKTRGQQVTLRCSSQSGHNTVSWYQQALGQGPQFIFQYYREEENGRGNFPPRFSGLQFPNYSSELNVNALELDDSALYLCASSLRTGVNTEAFFGQGTRLTVV.

The sample holds a few counts of this clone. This chain connects TRBV11-3 to TRBJ2-7, with 9 bases that match TRBD1. Germline CDR1 reads SGHNT; CDR2 reads YENEEA. This CDR3 is built from 15 residues. V shed 5 bases, J shed 2 bases, and the junction held 7 bases outside the gene matches. CDR3 amino acids: CASSQRQGVPYEQYF. CDR3 in DNA: TGTGCCAGCAGCCAACGACAGGGGGTACCCTACGAGCAGTACTTC.

The chain carries TRBV23-1 and TRBJ1-5, with D possibly being TRBD1 (6 bases). TRBV23-1 is noted as an ORF with a role that remains uncertain. Trimming removed 1 base at V and 7 bases at J, with 14 bases between. This CDR3 contains 15 residues. CDR3 nucleotide sequence: TGCGCCAGCAGTCAATGGGGGCCTTGGAAGCAGCCCCAGCATTTT. Translation gives CASSQWGPWKQPQHF.

The rearrangement links TRBV4-1 to TRBJ2-3, with D perhaps given as TRBD1 or TRBD2 (5 bases each). The CDR3 has 17 residues. Trimming stripped 1 base from V and 2 bases from J, with 16 bases between. The germline gives CDR1 MGHRA, CDR2 YSYEKL. In DNA, the CDR3 is TGCGCCAGCAGCCAAGGATGGGACGCCGAACCCACAGATACGCAGTATTTT. It yields the protein CASSQGWDAEPTDTQYF.

The genes are TRBV6-6 and TRBJ1-4; TRBD1 might be the D (6 bases). This CDR3 spans 14 amino acids. The germline gives CDR1 MNHNY, CDR2 SVGAGI (reference sequence). Trimming removed 8 bases at V and 6 bases at J, with 16 bases between. The CDR3 region is CASSARGGHEKLFF. CDR3 nucleotides: TGTGCCAGCTCTGCGAGGGGGGGGCATGAAAAACTGTTTTTT.